This T cell receptor beta chain was identified in a study of T cells in Graves' hyperthyroidism and ophthalmopathy. Study context: Prior to any treatment, at the point of initial diagnosis, peripheral blood was collected. Study-level points and caveats: Blood samples included most of the expanded thyroid clonotypes exceeding 0.001.

This clonotype has ten or more counts. Its target is not known. TCR beta CDR3 regions were amplified from RNA. HTBI primers were employed in a first-round RT-PCR of the TCR CDR3. TCRdb called the multiplex PCR reads again in MiXCR, with one record for every CDR3 protein. This repertoire shows about 280,000 distinct CDR3 sequences, 20% to 25% found once; its top ten account for over 25%. Between the trimmed V and J ends, which lost 2 bases and 5 bases, there was a span of 16 bases. The CDR3 runs 15 residues. The sequence was collected from a middle-aged man with Graves' hyperthyroidism that later progressed to Graves' ophthalmopathy. This chain connects TRBV12-3 or TRBV12-4 to TRBJ2-7; D uncertain. The sample taken for sequencing was blood. The CDR3 DNA is TGTGCCAGCAGTTTACGGGCGGACCCCCGGGACGAGCAGTACTTC. Translating gives CASSLRADPRDEQYF.